Listed here are 16 T cell receptor beta chains from one sample, sequenced in a study of blood T cell repertoires in COVID-19. Method: immunoSEQ multiplex PCR; TCRdb's copy keeps in-frame clones and lacks some. The data hold 75,000 to 90,000 clones, with approximately 89% observed a single time. Material for sequencing was peripheral blood. These receptors all come from a human donor in a cohort sampled during active COVID-19.

The V gene is TRBV11-2, the J gene TRBJ2-7; D is perhaps TRBD2 (6 bases). The CDR3 totals 14 residues. The V gene's germline CDR1 is SGHAT and CDR2 FQNNGV. Trimming took 5 bases from V and 7 from J, leaving 18 bases between them. CDR3 bases: TGTGCCAGCAGCCCGTGGGAGGCCGCTGGGGAGCAGTACTTC. Translated: CASSPWEAAGEQYF.

The V gene is TRBV15, the J gene TRBJ2-7, with D perhaps matching TRBD1 (6 bases). V lost 0 bases to trimming and J lost 4 bases, with 19 bases between them. Germline V gives CDR1 LNHNV, CDR2 YYDKDF (reference sequence). The CDR3 consists of 17 residues. The CDR3 coding sequence is TGTGCCACCAGCAGAGATTCGACGGGGACATTGACTTACGAGCAGTACTTC. Translation gives CATSRDSTGTLTYEQYF.

This clone was recorded once. The chain joins TRBV18 to TRBJ2-3, with TRBD1 identical over 7 bases. CDR3 size: 16 residues. The germline CDR1 and CDR2 sequences are KGHSH and LQKENI. The trim removed 3 bases at V and 4 bases at J, leaving 10 bases unmatched. As DNA, the CDR3 is TGTGCCAGCTCACCTGTGACAGGGCTTGTCGCAGATACGCAGTATTTT. It specifies CASSPVTGLVADTQYF.

The V and J genes are TRBV6-6 and TRBJ2-3; a weak D match, TRBD2 (6 bases). V was clipped by 2 bases and J by 0 bases, with 9 bases between them. Germline V gene sequence: CDR1 MNHNY, CDR2 SVGAGI (reference sequence). The CDR3 covers 15 residues. CDR3 nucleotide sequence: TGTGCCAGCAGTTACGGGGGACTGAGCACAGATACGCAGTATTTT. This sequence encodes CASSYGGLSTDTQYF.

This chain connects TRBV19 to TRBJ1-5; D is perhaps TRBD1 (5 bases). The V end was cut by 5 bases, the J end by 7 bases, with 12 bases between. The CDR3 runs to 13 residues. The germline CDR1 and CDR2 sequences are LNHDA and SQIVND (reference sequence). DNA for the CDR3: TGTGCCAGTAGTTCGGGGGTACGACAGCCCCAGCATTTT. Translating it yields CASSSGVRQPQHF.

The CDR3 here is CASSPGTFNEQFF. CDR3 in DNA: TGTGCCAGCTCACCCGGGACATTCAATGAGCAGTTCTTC. The chain employs TRBV18 and TRBJ2-1; D perhaps matches TRBD1 (6 bases). Trimming took off 3 bases at V and 6 bases at J, with 9 bases between the two ends. This CDR3 region has 13 residues. Germline V gene lookup returns CDR1 KGHSH and CDR2 LQKENI.

This clone occurred a few times. The rearrangement uses TRBV19 and TRBJ1-5; possible D gene TRBD1, 6 bases. Trimming stripped 5 bases from V and 4 bases from J, with 15 bases between. This CDR3 is 15 amino acids long. Germline CDR1 reads LNHDA; CDR2 reads SQIVND (reference sequence). CDR3 sequence reads: CASSYRDNGNQPQHF. DNA of the CDR3: TGTGCCAGTAGTTACAGGGATAATGGGAATCAGCCCCAGCATTTT.

The chain is built from TRBV18 and TRBJ1-1; perhaps TRBD1 as D (6 bases). This CDR3 contains 14 residues. CDR1 KGHSH and CDR2 LQKENI come from the germline V gene. Trimming stripped 4 bases from V and 1 base from J, with 10 bases between. CDR3 protein: CASSRTGSNTEAFF. The CDR3 DNA reads TGTGCCAGCTCACGAACAGGGTCGAACACTGAAGCTTTCTTT.

This chain links TRBV29-1 with TRBJ1-2; 9 positions match TRBD1. Trimming at V came to 6 bases and at J to 6 bases, leaving 14 bases not matched to a gene. This CDR3 contains 15 residues. CDR1 and CDR2 from the germline V gene are SQVTM and ANQGSEA. CDR3 sequence: CSVYPGQGVFDGYTF. The DNA of the CDR3 is TGCAGCGTGTATCCGGGACAGGGCGTTTTTGATGGCTACACCTTC.

The rearrangement links TRBV29-1 to TRBJ2-5; 14 bases are shared with TRBD2. The CDR3 runs 16 residues. Losses at the gene ends were 5 bases for V and 5 bases for J; bases not matched to a gene: 10. CDR1 is SQVTM and CDR2 is ANQGSEA in the germline V gene. CDR3 loop: CSVMGLAGALGETQYF. The CDR3 DNA reads as TGCAGCGTTATGGGACTAGCGGGGGCACTGGGGGAGACCCAGTACTTC.

This chain links TRBV10-3 with TRBJ2-1, with a tentative D call TRBD1 (5 bases). Between the trimmed V and J ends, which lost 1 base and 3 bases, there was a span of 13 bases. CDR1 ENHRY and CDR2 SYGVKD come from the germline V gene. CDR3 length: 16 residues. The CDR3 coding sequence is TGTGCCATCAGTGAGTGGGGCCCGCGTTACTACAATGAGCAGTTCTTC. Its protein product is CAISEWGPRYYNEQFF.

This rearrangement joins TRBV4-2 to TRBJ1-2; TRBD1 agrees at 7 bases. The CDR3 contains 14 residues. In germline, CDR1 is LGHNA, CDR2 YNFKEQ. The V gene end was trimmed by 4 bases and the J gene end by 9 bases; junction bases not matched to a gene: 11. The CDR3 sequence: CASSPGGGRLSYTF. The CDR3 coding sequence is TGTGCCAGCAGCCCCGGAGGGGGCCGTTTGAGCTACACCTTC.

This clone was counted once. The V and J genes are TRBV2 and TRBJ1-3; unclear D gene. The CDR3 is 17 residues long. The germline CDR1 and CDR2 sequences are SNHLY and FYNNEI. The V and J ends lost 5 bases and 0 bases respectively, with 17 bases between them. CDR3 bases: TGTGCCAGCAGTCTTTATTCGGAGCACTACTCTGGAAACACCATATATTTT. Its protein product is CASSLYSEHYSGNTIYF.

The chain joins TRBV10-3 to TRBJ1-2, with TRBD1 identical over 9 bases. V was clipped by 3 bases and J by 2 bases; unmatched bases: 4. The germline V gene has CDR1 ENHRY and CDR2 SYGVKD. The CDR3 spans 15 residues. The CDR3 DNA is TGTGCCATCAGTGACTCCGGGACAGGGAACTATGGCTACACCTTC. Its protein product is CAISDSGTGNYGYTF.

V gene TRBV7-3 combines with J gene TRBJ2-1; no clear D. V gave up 1 base and J gave up 2 bases, with 9 bases separating them. The CDR3 runs 15 residues. Germline values: CDR1 SGHTA, CDR2 FQGTGA. The CDR3 region is CASSLRLTPYNEQFF. The CDR3 DNA reads as TGTGCCAGCAGCTTAAGGCTTACCCCCTACAATGAGCAGTTCTTC.

The chain uses TRBV12-3 or TRBV12-4 and TRBJ2-2; possibly TRBD1 for D (6 bases). The CDR3 runs 13 residues. V lost 6 bases, J lost 4 bases, and 9 bases lay in between. CDR3 loop: CASSQGTTGELFF. In nucleotides, the CDR3 is TGTGCCAGCAGCCAGGGGACCACCGGGGAGCTGTTTTTT.